Presented here are 18 T cell receptor beta chains from one specimen sequenced in a study of tumor T cells in aggressive B-cell lymphoma. Method: immunoSEQ multiplex PCR; TCRdb's copy keeps in-frame clones and lacks some. The sample lists about 6,000 clones, about 68% seen once, with 6.5% to 9% in the top ten. The sequencing input was tumor tissue. The receptors were sampled from an adult with diffuse large B cell lymphoma.

The rearrangement joins TRBV27 to TRBJ1-6; 7 bases are shared with TRBD1. This CDR3 has 15 residues. V was clipped by 5 bases and J by 3 bases; unmatched bases: 4. The germline CDR1 and CDR2 sequences are MNHEY and SMNVEV (reference sequence). The CDR3 region has the DNA TGTGCCAGCAGTCGGGACAGCAGCTATAATTCACCCCTCCACTTT. The encoded protein is CASSRDSSYNSPLHF.

This clone was counted a few times. This sample also contains other DNA sequences that code for the same CDR3. This chain links TRBV19 with TRBJ2-1, with D unresolved. The length of the CDR3 is 15 residues. V was pared by 2 bases and J by 0 bases, with 8 bases between. The V gene's germline CDR1 is LNHDA and CDR2 SQIVND (reference sequence). In nucleotides, the CDR3 is TGTGCCAGTAGTATAAAGCGCAGCTCCTACAATGAGCAGTTCTTC. As protein: CASSIKRSSYNEQFF.

This clone showed up just a few times. This chain uses TRBV21-1 with TRBJ2-7; the table's D call, TRBD2, has no DNA check behind it. TRBV21-1 is a documented pseudogene. CDR3 length: 11 residues. CDR3 sequence reads: CASSATYEQYF. The CDR3 nucleotides read TGTGCCAGCAGCGCGACCTACGAGCAGTACTTC.

In its sample, this clone is large. CDR3 sequence: CASSQDTLAGVYEQFF. The CDR3 region has the DNA TGCGCCAGCAGCCAAGATACCCTAGCGGGAGTGTATGAGCAGTTCTTC. The chain combines TRBV4-1 with TRBJ2-1; 10 nucleotides match TRBD2. CDR1 MGHRA and CDR2 YSYEKL come from the germline V gene. V trimming: 0 bases; J trimming: 8 bases; junction bases outside the gene matches: 7. CDR3 length: 16 residues.

J is TRBJ1-2 and V is TRBV19; D is perhaps TRBD1 (5 bases). Trimming stripped 7 bases from V and 4 bases from J, with 16 bases between. The CDR3 is 14 amino acids. Germline V gene data show CDR1 as LNHDA and CDR2 as SQIVND (reference sequence). The chain's CDR3 is CASTPMGGIYGYTF. CDR3 nucleotide sequence: TGTGCCAGTACTCCCATGGGGGGGATCTATGGCTACACCTTC.

The J gene is TRBJ2-2, the V gene TRBV5-1; 9 nucleotides match TRBD1. This CDR3 contains 14 residues. V shed 6 bases and J 7 bases; nucleotides not matched to a gene: 7. Per germline, CDR1 SGHRS and CDR2 YFSETQ. CDR3 sequence: CASKVQGANGELFF. In DNA form, the CDR3 reads TGCGCCAGCAAGGTACAGGGGGCAAACGGGGAGCTGTTTTTT.

This clone showed up just once. The chain carries TRBV9 and TRBJ2-3; tentative D call: TRBD2 (5 bases). CDR1 and CDR2 (germline): SGDLS, YYNGEE. The length of the CDR3 is 12 residues. The V and J ends lost 5 bases and 2 bases respectively, with 6 bases between them. The CDR3 spells CASRGVTDTQYF. Here the CDR3 DNA reads TGTGCCAGCAGGGGAGTCACAGATACGCAGTATTTT.

V gene TRBV9 combines with J gene TRBJ2-2, with D perhaps matching TRBD2 (5 bases). This CDR3 comprises 15 residues. From germline, CDR1 is SGDLS and CDR2 YYNGEE. V was shortened by 0 bases and J by 6 bases, with 12 bases between the two germline ends. The CDR3 here is CASSVGGSTAGELFF. The CDR3 coding sequence is TGTGCCAGCAGCGTAGGAGGGAGTACTGCCGGGGAGCTGTTTTTT.

V gene TRBV11-1 combines with J gene TRBJ2-5; D remains unclear. Per the germline V gene, CDR1 is SGHAT and CDR2 is FQDESV (reference sequence). The V end was cut by 2 bases, the J end by 1 base, with 5 bases between. The CDR3 contains 13 residues. CDR3 amino acids: CASSLTTQETQYF. The CDR3 DNA is TGTGCCAGCAGCTTAACAACCCAAGAGACCCAGTACTTC.

The chain uses TRBV28 and TRBJ1-6; D unresolved. CDR1 is MDHEN, CDR2 SYDVKM, per germline. The CDR3 runs 13 residues. Trimming stripped 5 bases from V and 4 bases from J, with 6 bases between. CDR3 loop: CASSPLYNSPLHF. In nucleotides, the CDR3 is TGTGCCAGCAGTCCCCTTTATAATTCACCCCTCCACTTT.

The chain recombines TRBV19 with TRBJ2-1; D gene ambiguous. Deletions cut 9 bases from V and 0 bases from J, with 12 bases between. The CDR3 is 14 residues long. Germline V gene lookup returns CDR1 LNHDA and CDR2 SQIVND (reference sequence). The CDR3 DNA follows: TGTGCCAGCTCGAGCGTCAACTCCTACAATGAGCAGTTCTTC. Translated, it gives CASSSVNSYNEQFF.

V is TRBV27 and J is TRBJ2-3; 10 nucleotides line up with TRBD2. The V segment lost 0 bases and the J segment 1 base; nucleotides outside the gene matches: 7. This CDR3 is built from 18 residues. Looked up from germline, CDR1 is MNHEY and CDR2 is SMNVEV (reference sequence). CDR3 DNA sequence: TGTGCCAGCAGTTTATCGGGCCTAGCGGGAGTAGGCACAGATACGCAGTATTTT. Translating it yields CASSLSGLAGVGTDTQYF.

The chain is built from TRBV7-9 and TRBJ2-7, with TRBD2 matching 10 bases. Trimming took 4 bases from V and 2 from J; bases not matched to a gene: 5. The CDR3 consists of 15 residues. The germline V gene encodes CDR1 SEHNR and CDR2 FQNEAQ (reference sequence). The CDR3 loop reads CASSYGTSAAYEQYF. The DNA of the CDR3 is TGTGCCAGCAGCTACGGGACTAGCGCAGCCTACGAGCAGTACTTC.

This sequence joins TRBV19 and TRBJ2-2; 8 nucleotides align to TRBD1. This CDR3 comprises 15 residues. In germline, CDR1 is LNHDA, CDR2 SQIVND (reference sequence). V shed 5 bases, J shed 5 bases, and the junction held 7 bases outside the gene matches. The CDR3 is CASSFGQGFTGELFF. Here the CDR3 DNA reads TGTGCCAGTAGTTTTGGACAGGGATTTACCGGGGAGCTGTTTTTT.

The chain employs TRBV19 and TRBJ1-1; TRBD1 aligns across 8 bases. CDR1 is LNHDA and CDR2 is SQIVND in the germline V gene (reference sequence). The CDR3 loop spans 15 amino acids. J gave up 2 bases and V 5 bases, and 7 bases lay outside the gene matches. The CDR3 loop reads CASSAWTGLNTEAFF. The CDR3, as DNA: TGTGCCAGTAGTGCCTGGACAGGGCTTAACACTGAAGCTTTCTTT. Looking up the rest from reference TRBV19 and TRBJ1-1 gives the full variable domain: DGGITQSPKYLFRKEGQNVTLSCEQNLNHDAMYWYRQDPGQGLRLIYYSQIVNDFQKGDIAEGYSVSREKKESFPLTVTSAQKNPTAFYLCASSAWTGLNTEAFFGQGTRLTVV.

V and J are TRBV7-9 and TRBJ2-3; D is unresolved. V lost 6 bases to trimming and J lost 0 bases, with 10 bases between them. CDR3 size: 14 residues. Germline V gene data show CDR1 as SEHNR and CDR2 as FQNEAQ (reference sequence). The CDR3 DNA sequence: TGTGCCAGCAGGGAGAGAGTAAGCACAGATACGCAGTATTTT. The encoded protein is CASRERVSTDTQYF. Full variable domain (rest looked up from reference TRBV7-9 and TRBJ2-3): DTGVSQNPRHKITKRGQNVTFRCDPISEHNRLYWYRQTLGQGPEFLTYFQNEAQLEKSRLLSDRFSAERPKGSFSTLEIQRTEQGDSAMYLCASRERVSTDTQYFGPGTRLTVL.

A few counts support this clone. The chain couples TRBV27 to TRBJ2-1; 14 bases are shared with TRBD2. The V segment lost 8 bases and the J segment 6 bases; nucleotides outside the gene matches: 3. The germline CDR1 and CDR2 sequences are MNHEY and SMNVEV (reference sequence). The CDR3 extends over 14 amino acids. The CDR3 sequence: CASRLAGGSNEQFF. Here the CDR3 DNA reads TGTGCCAGCCGACTAGCGGGAGGGTCCAATGAGCAGTTCTTC.

V and J are TRBV10-3 and TRBJ2-7; 8 bases fit TRBD1. Germline V lookup: CDR1 ENHRY, CDR2 SYGVKD. The J segment lost 3 bases and the V segment lost 6 bases, leaving 4 bases of the junction unmatched. The CDR3 is 13 residues long. The CDR3 nucleotides are TGTGCCATCAGGTTGGACAGGGACTACGAGCAGTACTTC. Protein product: CAIRLDRDYEQYF.